The clone carrying this T cell receptor beta chain was detected only once. Its antigen is undetermined. This entry belongs to a study of identifying expanded T cells in peripheral blood. TCRdb keeps only in-frame clones here, not all; method: immunoSEQ multiplex PCR. The data show about 81,000 clones, 65% to 85% seen once. Per the germline V gene, CDR1 is SGHRS and CDR2 is YFSETQ. Trimming removed 6 bases at V and 4 bases at J, with 19 bases between. The length of the CDR3 is 15 residues. Study-level results: Variance in clone template counts between approximately two-week samples significantly increased with total template count across all healthy donors.

Sequenced: blood. The chain recombines TRBV5-1 with TRBJ1-2, with D hard to call. This receptor was taken from a person aged 18-69 years in good health. The CDR3 region is CASKLGLGMGYGYTF. CDR3 coding DNA: TGCGCCAGCAAACTTGGTTTAGGGATGGGCTATGGCTACACCTTC.